This T cell receptor (beta chain) was sequenced during a study of vaccination effects on CD4 cells after COVID-19. Overall study context: Vaccination of participants consisted of two doses of either the BNT162b2 or mRNA-1273 vaccine.

Isolating CD4+ T cells followed around nine days of culture. The data were produced by immunoSEQ multiplex PCR, yet TCRdb's version contains in-frame clones alone and is incomplete. The sample carries some 31,000 clones, around three quarters recorded once. A single count supports this clone. What it recognizes is unknown. The clonotype originates from a human donor who received a COVID-19 vaccine. The sequences come from CD4+ T cells from PBMCs cultured without peptide, collected before COVID-19 vaccination.

CDR3 DNA sequence: TGTGCCAGCAGTTATCCCCCGGGCGGAGAGACCCAGTACTTC. It encodes CASSYPPGGETQYF. The rearrangement joins TRBV6-5 to TRBJ2-5; D is ambiguous. V was cut by 3 bases and J by 4 bases, with 12 bases left in between. Germline loops: CDR1 MNHEY, CDR2 SVGAGI. CDR3 length: 14 residues.